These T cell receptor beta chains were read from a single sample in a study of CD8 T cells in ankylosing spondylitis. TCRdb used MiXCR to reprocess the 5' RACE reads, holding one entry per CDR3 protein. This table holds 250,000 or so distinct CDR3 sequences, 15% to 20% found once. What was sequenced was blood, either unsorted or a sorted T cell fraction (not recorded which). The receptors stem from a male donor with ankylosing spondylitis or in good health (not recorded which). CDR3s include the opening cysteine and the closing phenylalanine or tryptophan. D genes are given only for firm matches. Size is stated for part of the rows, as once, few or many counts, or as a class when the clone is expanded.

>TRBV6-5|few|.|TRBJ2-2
TGTGCCAGCAGTAGTGGGTCCGGGGAGCTGTTTTTT
CASSSGSGELFF
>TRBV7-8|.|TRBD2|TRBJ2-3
TGTGCCAGCAGGGAATCAGCGGGAGCCGGTACAGATACGCAGTATTTT
CASRESAGAGTDTQYF
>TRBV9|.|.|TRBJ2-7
TGTGCCAGCAGCGTAGGATCGACAGGTGTCTCCTACGAGCAGTACTTC
CASSVGSTGVSYEQYF
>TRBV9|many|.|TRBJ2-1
TGTGCCAGCAGCGTAGCTGGACACTCGAACAATGAGCAGTTCTTC
CASSVAGHSNNEQFF
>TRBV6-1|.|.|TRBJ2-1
TGTGCCAGCAGTCCGGGACAAAACTACAATGAGCAGTTCTTC
CASSPGQNYNEQFF
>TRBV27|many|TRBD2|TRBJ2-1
TGTGCCAGCAGTTTTACTAGCGGATCCTACAATGAGCAGTTCTTC
CASSFTSGSYNEQFF
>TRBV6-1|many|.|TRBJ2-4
TGTGCCAGCAGTGAAGGTGGGGCCCCGCTAAACATTCAGTACTTC
CASSEGGAPLNIQYF
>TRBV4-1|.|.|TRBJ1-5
TGCGCCAGCAGCCACGGACACTATAGCAATCAGCCCCAGCATTTT
CASSHGHYSNQPQHF
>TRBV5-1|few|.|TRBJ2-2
TGCGCCAGCAGCTTTTACCGCGATCGGGTAACCGGGGAGCTGTTTTTT
CASSFYRDRVTGELFF
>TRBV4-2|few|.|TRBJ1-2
TGTGCCAGCAGCCAAGATTTTTATGGGGTTGGCTACACCTTC
CASSQDFYGVGYTF
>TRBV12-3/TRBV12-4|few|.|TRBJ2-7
TGTGCCAGCAGTCCCCGGGCTAGCGACGAGCAGTACTTC
CASSPRASDEQYF
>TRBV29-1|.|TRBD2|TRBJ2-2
TGCAGCGTTGAAGGGGGACTAGCGGGAGGTAACTTGAACACCGGGGAGCTGTTTTTT
CSVEGGLAGGNLNTGELFF
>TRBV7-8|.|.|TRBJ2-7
TGTGCCAGCAGCGAAACTTGGGGGGAGCAGTACTTC
CASSETWGEQYF
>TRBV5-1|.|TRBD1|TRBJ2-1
TGCGCCAGCAGCACGTCCGGGACAGCTTACAATGAGCAGTTCTTC
CASSTSGTAYNEQFF
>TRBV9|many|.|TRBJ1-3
TGTGCCAGCAGCGTCTTCGAGGGGGGAAACACCATATATTTT
CASSVFEGGNTIYF
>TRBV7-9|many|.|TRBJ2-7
TGTGCCTCCGGGACGGCGTCCTACGAGCAGTACTTC
CASGTASYEQYF
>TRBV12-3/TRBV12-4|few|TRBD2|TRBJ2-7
TGTGCCAGCAGTTCCCTAGCGGGAGGGCGGAACGAGCAGTACTTC
CASSSLAGGRNEQYF
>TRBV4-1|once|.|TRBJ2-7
TGCGCCAGCAGCCAACTCCCGGGAGAATCCTACGAGCAGTACTTC
CASSQLPGESYEQYF
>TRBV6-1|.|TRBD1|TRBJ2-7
TGTGCCAGCAGACCGGGACAGGGGCCCTACGAGCAGTACTTC
CASRPGQGPYEQYF
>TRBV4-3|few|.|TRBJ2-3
TGCGCCAGCAGCCCAACCCTCGGACTCACCACAGATACGCAGTATTTT
CASSPTLGLTTDTQYF
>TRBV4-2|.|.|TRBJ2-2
TGTGCCAGCAGCCCAACCGGGGCAGGGGTATTGACCGGGGAGCTGTTTTTT
CASSPTGAGVLTGELFF
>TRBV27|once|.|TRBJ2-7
TGTGCCAGCAGTTTATACGGGGGGCTCTCCTCCTACGAGCAGTACTTC
CASSLYGGLSSYEQYF